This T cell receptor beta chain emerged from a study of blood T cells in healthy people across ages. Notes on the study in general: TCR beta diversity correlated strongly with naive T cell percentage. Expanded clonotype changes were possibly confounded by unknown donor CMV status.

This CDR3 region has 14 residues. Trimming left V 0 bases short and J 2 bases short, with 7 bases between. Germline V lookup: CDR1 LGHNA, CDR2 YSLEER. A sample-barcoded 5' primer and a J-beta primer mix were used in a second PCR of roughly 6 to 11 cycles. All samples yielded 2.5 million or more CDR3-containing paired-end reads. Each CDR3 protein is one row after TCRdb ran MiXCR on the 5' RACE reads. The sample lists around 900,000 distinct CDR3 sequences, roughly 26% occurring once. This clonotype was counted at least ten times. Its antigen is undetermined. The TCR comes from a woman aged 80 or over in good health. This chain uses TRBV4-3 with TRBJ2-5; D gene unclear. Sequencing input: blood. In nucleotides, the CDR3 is TGCGCCAGCAGCCAAGATCGGGCTCAAGAGACCCAGTACTTC. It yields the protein CASSQDRAQETQYF.